The clone carrying this T cell receptor (beta chain) occurred once. Its antigen is currently unknown. At one end, the junction sequence differs from germline, possibly due to a read error. The record originates from a study of cytomegalovirus exposure and HLA in healthy donors. On the study more broadly: Earlier work reported roughly 120 million unique TCR beta sequences from 150 million to 200 million T cells. Study-level findings and limits: A later analysis reportedly identified an Asian-associated ancestry cluster as carrying fewer N-insertions than the roughly 720-donor mean. In a later analysis, parvovirus B19, influenza, CMV and Epstein-Barr virus appeared linked to several top co-occurrence clusters.

The CDR3 has 15 amino acids. Germline CDR1 reads SGHTS; CDR2 reads YDEGEE. Both 60 Vbeta primers and 13 Jbeta primers went into the PCR. In the source study's methods: Approximately 73 million unique TCR beta chains, roughly 11 million shared, were counted in a later analysis. Generated by immunoSEQ multiplex PCR, the TCRdb table keeps only in-frame clones and is missing some. V and J calls and clone size are copied from that table; D and trimming were computed from the DNA. The sample lists 160,000 or so clones, over 75% seen once, with around 2.4% in the top ten. Sequenced input: PBMCs. The chain is built from TRBV5-8 and TRBJ1-5; 11 bases map to TRBD1. The receptor comes from a man between 60 and 75 years old in good health and CMV-seronegative. CDR3 residues: CASSLWTGGNQPQNF. The CDR3 DNA reads TGTGCCAGCAGCTTGTGGACAGGGGGCAATCAGCCCCAGAATTTT.